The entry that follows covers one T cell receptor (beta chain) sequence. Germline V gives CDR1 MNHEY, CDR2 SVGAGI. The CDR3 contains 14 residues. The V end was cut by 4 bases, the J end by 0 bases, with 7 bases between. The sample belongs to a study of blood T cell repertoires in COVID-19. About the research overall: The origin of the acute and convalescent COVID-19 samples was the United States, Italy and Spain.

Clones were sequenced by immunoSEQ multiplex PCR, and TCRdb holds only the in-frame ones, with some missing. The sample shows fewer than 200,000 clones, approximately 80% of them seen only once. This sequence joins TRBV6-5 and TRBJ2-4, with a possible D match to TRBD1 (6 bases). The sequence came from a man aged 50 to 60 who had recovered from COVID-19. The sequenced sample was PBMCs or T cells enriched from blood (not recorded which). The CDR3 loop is CASSSQGAKNIQYF. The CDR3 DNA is TGTGCCAGCAGTTCACAGGGAGCCAAAAACATTCAGTACTTC.